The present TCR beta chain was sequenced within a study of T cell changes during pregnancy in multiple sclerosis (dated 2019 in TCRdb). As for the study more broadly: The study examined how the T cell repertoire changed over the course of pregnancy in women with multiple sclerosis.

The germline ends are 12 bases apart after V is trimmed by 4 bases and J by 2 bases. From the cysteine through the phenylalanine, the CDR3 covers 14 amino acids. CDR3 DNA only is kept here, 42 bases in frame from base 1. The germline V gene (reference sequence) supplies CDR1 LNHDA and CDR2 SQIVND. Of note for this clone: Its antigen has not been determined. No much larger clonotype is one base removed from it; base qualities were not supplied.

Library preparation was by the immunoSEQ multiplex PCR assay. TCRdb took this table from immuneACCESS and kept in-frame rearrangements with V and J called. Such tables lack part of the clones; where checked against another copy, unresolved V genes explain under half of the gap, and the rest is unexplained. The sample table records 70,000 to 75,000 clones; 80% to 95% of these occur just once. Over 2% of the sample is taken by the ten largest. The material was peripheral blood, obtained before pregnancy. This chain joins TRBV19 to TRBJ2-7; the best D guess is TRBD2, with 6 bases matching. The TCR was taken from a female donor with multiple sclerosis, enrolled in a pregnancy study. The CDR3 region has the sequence CASSRGLSAYEQYF. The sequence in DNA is TGTGCCAGTAGTAGGGGACTCAGCGCCTACGAGCAGTACTTC.